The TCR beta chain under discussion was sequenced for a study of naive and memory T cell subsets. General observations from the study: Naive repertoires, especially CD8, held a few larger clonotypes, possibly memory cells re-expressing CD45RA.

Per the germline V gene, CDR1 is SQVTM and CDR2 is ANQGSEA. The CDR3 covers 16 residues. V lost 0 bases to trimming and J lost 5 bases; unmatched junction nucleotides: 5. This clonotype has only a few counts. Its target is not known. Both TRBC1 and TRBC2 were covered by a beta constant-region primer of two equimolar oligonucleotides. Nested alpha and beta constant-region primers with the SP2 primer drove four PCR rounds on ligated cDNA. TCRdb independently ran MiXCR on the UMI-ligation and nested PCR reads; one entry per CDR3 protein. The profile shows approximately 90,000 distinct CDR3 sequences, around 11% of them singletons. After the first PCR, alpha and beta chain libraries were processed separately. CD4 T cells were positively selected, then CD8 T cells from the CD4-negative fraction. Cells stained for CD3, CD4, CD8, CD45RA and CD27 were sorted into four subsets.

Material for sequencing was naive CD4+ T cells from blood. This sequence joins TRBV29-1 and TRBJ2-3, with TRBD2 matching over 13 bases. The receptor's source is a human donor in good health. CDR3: CSVEDSRTSGRDTQYF. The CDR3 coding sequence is TGCAGCGTTGAAGACTCCCGGACTAGCGGGAGAGATACGCAGTATTTT.